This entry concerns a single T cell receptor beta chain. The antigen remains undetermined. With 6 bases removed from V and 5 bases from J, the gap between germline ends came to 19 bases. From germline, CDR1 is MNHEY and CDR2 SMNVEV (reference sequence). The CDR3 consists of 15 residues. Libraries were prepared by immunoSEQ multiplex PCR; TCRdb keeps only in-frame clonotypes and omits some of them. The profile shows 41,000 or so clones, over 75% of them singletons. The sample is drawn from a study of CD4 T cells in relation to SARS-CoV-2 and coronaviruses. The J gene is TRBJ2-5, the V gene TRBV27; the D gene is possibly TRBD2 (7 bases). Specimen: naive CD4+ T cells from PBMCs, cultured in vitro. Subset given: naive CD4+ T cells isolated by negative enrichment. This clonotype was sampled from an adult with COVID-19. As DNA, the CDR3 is TGTGCCAGCAGGGGGGGGGCGGGAGCTTCCGAGACCCAGTACTTC. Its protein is CASRGGAGASETQYF.